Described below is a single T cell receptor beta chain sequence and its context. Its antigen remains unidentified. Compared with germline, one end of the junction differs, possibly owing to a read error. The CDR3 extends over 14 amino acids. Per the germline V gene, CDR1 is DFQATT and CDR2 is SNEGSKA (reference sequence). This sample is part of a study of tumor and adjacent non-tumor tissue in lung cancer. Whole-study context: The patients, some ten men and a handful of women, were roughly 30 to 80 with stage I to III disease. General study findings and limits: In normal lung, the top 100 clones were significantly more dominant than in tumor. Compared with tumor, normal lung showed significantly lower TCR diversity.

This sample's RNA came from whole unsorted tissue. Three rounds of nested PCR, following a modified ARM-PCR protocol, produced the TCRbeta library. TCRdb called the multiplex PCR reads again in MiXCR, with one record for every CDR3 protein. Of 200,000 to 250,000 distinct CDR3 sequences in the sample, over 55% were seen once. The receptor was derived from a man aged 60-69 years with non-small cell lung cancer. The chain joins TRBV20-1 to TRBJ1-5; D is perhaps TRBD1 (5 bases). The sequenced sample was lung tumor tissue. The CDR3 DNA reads TGCAGTGCTAGACAGGGACGGGAGAATCAGCCCCATCATTTT. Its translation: CSARQGRENQPHHF.